The next 21 T cell receptor beta chains were all read from a single sample in a study of post-analysis software for immune sequencing data. Study outcomes and limitations: Roughly five TRBV segments were significantly more frequent in patients than in controls. TRBV5-6, TRBV5-1 and TRBV20-1 were among these segments.

Prepared libraries of TCR beta cDNA carried unique molecular identifiers. TCRdb called the PCR reads again in MiXCR, with one record for every CDR3 protein. The sample yields hundreds of thousands of distinct CDR3 sequences, 44% seen once. No antigens are known for them. The sample was blood. The receptor source for this set is a girl between 10 and 17 years old with multiple sclerosis.

In this sample, this clonotype turned up a few times. The genes are TRBV29-1 and TRBJ1-2; 7 nucleotides agree with TRBD1. Trimming at V came to 6 bases and at J to 0 bases, leaving 4 bases not matched to a gene. The CDR3 is 13 residues long. Germline CDR1 reads SQVTM; CDR2 reads ANQGSEA. CDR3 nucleotide sequence: TGCAGCGTCGGGACAGCAGCTAACTATGGCTACACCTTC. As protein: CSVGTAANYGYTF.

The sample holds one count of this clonotype. One end of the junction fails to match germline, which may point to a read error. CDR3 amino acids: CASSSSLPVAGPPYNGQFF. The DNA of the CDR3 is TGTGCCAGCAGCTCCTCCCTTCCCGTGGCGGGGCCCCCGTACAATGGGCAGTTCTTC. The chain employs TRBV7-3 and TRBJ2-1; a weak D match, TRBD2 (6 bases). CDR3 length: 19 residues. The V gene's germline CDR1 is SGHTA and CDR2 FQGTGA. Supplemented by reference TRBV7-3 and TRBJ2-1, the full variable domain reads GAGVSQTPSNKVTEKGKYVELRCDPISGHTALYWYRQSLGQGPEFLIYFQGTGAADDSGLPNDRFFAVRPEGSVSTLKIQRTERGDSAVYLCASSSSLPVAGPPYNGQFFGPGTRLTVL.

This clonotype has just a few counts. The rearrangement uses TRBV6-4 and TRBJ2-1; D is undetermined. This CDR3 region has 14 residues. Trimming stripped 3 bases from V and 2 bases from J, with 8 bases between. In germline, CDR1 is MRHNA, CDR2 SNTAGT. Here the CDR3 DNA reads TGTGCCAGCAGTGATAGTCTAGCCTACAATGAGCAGTTCTTC. Translated: CASSDSLAYNEQFF.

V usage is TRBV18 and J usage is TRBJ1-2; no clear D. The V and J ends lost 2 bases and 8 bases respectively, with 9 bases between them. The CDR3 contains 12 residues. CDR1 KGHSH and CDR2 LQKENI come from the germline V gene. The CDR3 DNA reads TGTGCCAGCTCACCAGGCCCGACCGGCTACACCTTC. This translates into CASSPGPTGYTF.

This clonotype was observed a few times. The chain recombines TRBV29-1 with TRBJ1-2, with 11 bases that match TRBD1. Germline V gene sequence: CDR1 SQVTM, CDR2 ANQGSEA. CDR3 size: 15 residues. Germline trimming cut 5 bases from V and 2 bases from J; bases unmatched to any gene: 7. CDR3 amino acids: CSVTPGTGGNYGYTF. The CDR3 DNA sequence: TGCAGCGTTACTCCCGGGACAGGGGGGAACTATGGCTACACCTTC.

This clonotype was picked up a small number of times. The genes are TRBV7-9 and TRBJ2-3, with D possibly TRBD2 on 7 matching bases. The CDR3 has 17 amino acids. With 7 bases removed from V and 4 bases from J, the gap between germline ends came to 24 bases. Per germline, CDR1 SEHNR and CDR2 FQNEAQ (reference sequence). CDR3 amino acids: CASTPGGAGAGPDTQYF. The CDR3 nucleotides are TGTGCCAGCACCCCCGGAGGTGCGGGGGCAGGGCCAGATACGCAGTATTTT.

This chain connects TRBV12-3 or TRBV12-4 to TRBJ2-7, with 7 bases identical to TRBD2. Trimming cost V 0 bases and J 7 bases; bases outside gene matches: 9. CDR3 length: 15 residues. CDR3 loop: CASSLARGGPREQYF. DNA for the CDR3: TGTGCCAGCAGTTTAGCTCGCGGGGGACCTCGAGAGCAGTACTTC.

About this clonotype itself: A read error is possible here, since a much larger clone lies one base away. The V gene is TRBV4-1, the J gene TRBJ1-6; D possibly corresponds to TRBD1 (6 bases). From germline, CDR1 is MGHRA and CDR2 YSYEKL. The CDR3 has 13 residues. As DNA, the CDR3 is TGCGCCAGCAGCCGGGACATGGGCTCACCCCCCCACTTT. Protein sequence: CASSRDMGSPPHF.

This clonotype was counted ten times or more. This chain joins TRBV7-2 and TRBJ2-1; D gene unclear. The CDR3 consists of 16 residues. Germline V gene lookup returns CDR1 SGHTA and CDR2 FQGNSA. V lost 1 base and J 3 bases, leaving 13 bases between the germline ends. Here the CDR3 DNA reads TGTGCCAGCAGCTTAGATAGAGCCAACTACTACAATGAGCAGTTCTTC. It is translated as CASSLDRANYYNEQFF.

This clonotype was counted between two and nine times. The rearrangement joins TRBV20-1 to TRBJ1-2; D unclear. This CDR3 region has 15 residues. Germline V gene sequence: CDR1 DFQATT, CDR2 SNEGSKA (reference sequence). V shed 5 bases and J shed 0 bases, with 16 bases lying between them. The CDR3 region has the DNA TGCAGTGCTCGGCGTCGAAGGCAAGCTAACTATGGCTACACCTTC. Translating gives CSARRRRQANYGYTF.

The genes are TRBV6-6 and TRBJ1-1; D is uncertain. V was pared by 7 bases and J by 3 bases, with 3 bases between. Germline V gives CDR1 MNHNY, CDR2 SVGAGI (reference sequence). The CDR3 length is 10 residues. DNA for the CDR3: TGTGCCAGCACGGACACTGAAGCTTTCTTT. This encodes CASTDTEAFF.

The chain employs TRBV29-1 and TRBJ1-1; maybe TRBD1 (6 bases). There are 14 residues in the CDR3. Germline V gene lookup returns CDR1 SQVTM and CDR2 ANQGSEA. The V gene lost 7 bases and the J gene lost 5 bases, with 20 bases spanning the gap. For the CDR3, the DNA is TGCAGCGCTGCAGGGGCTGCGATTGGAACTGAAGCTTTCTTT. Its protein product is CSAAGAAIGTEAFF.

Only one count was recorded for this clonotype. The rearrangement joins TRBV6-5 to TRBJ1-1; TRBD1 aligns across 9 bases. The CDR3 runs to 16 residues. The germline CDR1 and CDR2 sequences are MNHEY and SVGAGI. The V segment lost 6 bases and the J segment 4 bases; nucleotides outside the gene matches: 12. The DNA for the CDR3 is TGTGCCAGCAGCCGGGACAGGGCTGTGGGGAGCACTGAAGCTTTCTTT. As protein: CASSRDRAVGSTEAFF.

In DNA, the CDR3 is TGTGCCAGCGGACCGATTAACTATGGCTACACCTTC. Its protein is CASGPINYGYTF. This sequence joins TRBV28 and TRBJ1-2, with D hard to call. V was cut by 8 bases and J by 1 base, with 8 bases left in between. The CDR3 is 12 residues long. Per germline, CDR1 MDHEN and CDR2 SYDVKM.

About this clonotype itself: One end of the junction varies from germline; a read error may be responsible. V and J are TRBV5-1 and TRBJ2-1; D tentatively reads TRBD1 or TRBD2 (7 bases each). CDR1 and CDR2 (germline): SGHRS, YFSETQ. The CDR3 loop spans 15 amino acids. The CDR3 reads CAGSLAPGGDNEQFF. CDR3 nucleotide sequence: TGCGCCGGCAGCTTGGCCCCAGGGGGGGACAATGAGCAGTTCTTC.

This clonotype was seen more than once but under ten times. This sequence joins TRBV29-1 and TRBJ2-7; weak D call: TRBD1 (5 bases). CDR3 length: 16 residues. The germline gives CDR1 SQVTM, CDR2 ANQGSEA. V lost 1 base to trimming and J lost 3 bases, with 19 bases between them. The CDR3 protein is CSVEVTRVGPVYEQYF. The CDR3 DNA follows: TGCAGCGTTGAAGTGACTCGAGTGGGGCCCGTCTACGAGCAGTACTTC.

This clonotype was recorded a few times. This sequence joins TRBV12-3 or TRBV12-4 and TRBJ1-1; no clear D gene. Trimming removed 2 bases at V and 4 bases at J, with 11 bases between. The length of the CDR3 is 14 residues. The CDR3 spells CASSLKGGVTEAFF. The CDR3 bases are TGTGCCAGCAGTTTAAAAGGTGGGGTCACTGAAGCTTTCTTT.

This chain connects TRBV19 to TRBJ2-3; 9 nucleotides match TRBD1. The germline V gene has CDR1 LNHDA and CDR2 SQIVND (reference sequence). This CDR3 is 17 amino acids long. J was trimmed by 6 bases and V by 0 bases; bases with no gene match: 10. CDR3 in amino acids: CASSIDRPGTGLDTQYF. The CDR3 region has the DNA TGTGCCAGTAGTATAGACCGTCCCGGGACAGGGTTGGATACGCAGTATTTT.

There are a few counts of this clonotype. The rearrangement joins TRBV12-3 or TRBV12-4 to TRBJ2-5, with TRBD2 as a possible D gene (6 bases). The end of the DNA fits TRBJ2-7 better, so the J call may be wrong. CDR3 length: 16 amino acids. This chain's CDR3 is CASSFTGTVVCSEQYF. The CDR3 bases are TGTGCCAGCTCATTTACCGGGACTGTGGTTTGTAGCGAGCAGTACTTC.

In its sample, this clonotype was seen many times. The chain combines TRBV7-3 with TRBJ2-3; 9 nucleotides agree with TRBD1. This CDR3 comprises 14 residues. Germline V gives CDR1 SGHTA, CDR2 FQGTGA. Losses at the gene ends were 5 bases for V and 5 bases for J; bases not matched to a gene: 5. CDR3 DNA sequence: TGTGCCAGCAGCCGCGACAGGGGGGGAGATACGCAGTATTTT. Amino acid sequence: CASSRDRGGDTQYF. Full variable domain (rest looked up from reference TRBV7-3 and TRBJ2-3): GAGVSQTPSNKVTEKGKYVELRCDPISGHTALYWYRQSLGQGPEFLIYFQGTGAADDSGLPNDRFFAVRPEGSVSTLKIQRTERGDSAVYLCASSRDRGGDTQYFGPGTRLTVL.

In this sample, this clonotype turned up a few times. This chain uses TRBV10-3 with TRBJ2-1, with 11 bases fitting TRBD2. Per germline, CDR1 ENHRY and CDR2 SYGVKD. This CDR3 region has 15 residues. V was clipped by 6 bases and J by 10 bases; unmatched bases: 11. CDR3 in DNA: TGTGCCATCAGCCAGACTAGCGGGGATGTAGGCGAGCAGTTCTTC. Its translation: CAISQTSGDVGEQFF.